These 9 T cell receptor beta chains originate from one sample sequenced in a study of vaccination and CD4 T cells after COVID-19. No antigen has been identified for these receptors. The treatment denotes: approximately 11-day PBMC culture with coronavirus spike peptide pools or control peptides (ViraFEST assay). Cultured CD4+ T-cell DNA underwent Oncomine TCR Beta short-read sequencing. MiXCR was run by TCRdb on the PCR reads, yielding one entry per CDR3 protein. The sample includes tens of thousands of distinct CDR3 sequences, about 51% of them seen just once. Sequencing used CD4+ T cells from blood, cultured in vitro. These receptor sequences come from a human donor who had recovered from COVID-19.

The V and J genes are TRBV7-3 and TRBJ2-7; the D call may be TRBD1 or TRBD2 (5 bases each). CDR1 SGHTA and CDR2 FQGTGA come from the germline V gene. The CDR3 is 13 residues long. V was trimmed by 5 bases and J by 6 bases, leaving 14 bases between them. The CDR3 region is CASSIQSGGEQYF. In DNA form, the CDR3 reads TGTGCCAGCAGCATCCAATCTGGGGGCGAGCAGTACTTC.

The V and J genes are TRBV19 and TRBJ1-2, with D tentatively TRBD1 (6 bases). Per germline, CDR1 LNHDA and CDR2 SQIVND (reference sequence). The CDR3 loop spans 15 amino acids. Trimming took off 5 bases at V and 2 bases at J, with 15 bases between the two ends. Written as DNA, the CDR3 is TGTGCCAGTAGTTCCCAGGGGATCCCCAACTATGGCTACACCTTC. Translated, it gives CASSSQGIPNYGYTF.

This clonotype showed up just a few times. In DNA form, the CDR3 reads TGCAGTGCACGCAAAACTAGCGGGAGGGCTTGGGAGCAGTTCTTC. This sequence encodes CSARKTSGRAWEQFF. The rearrangement uses TRBV20-1 and TRBJ2-1, with 13 positions matching TRBD2. This CDR3 has 15 amino acids. Trimming removed 6 bases from V and 10 bases from J; junction bases left unmatched: 12. Germline V gives CDR1 DFQATT, CDR2 SNEGSKA (reference sequence).

This clonotype appeared a few times. The chain employs TRBV20-1 and TRBJ1-6; D not certain. The CDR3 runs 14 residues. V lost 0 bases and J lost 5, with 8 bases in between. Germline assignment: CDR1 DFQATT and CDR2 SNEGSKA (reference sequence). The CDR3 is CSARDGGNNSPLHF. CDR3 in DNA: TGCAGTGCTAGAGATGGAGGGAATAATTCACCCCTCCACTTT.

The V call is TRBV28, the J call TRBJ1-4; 9 bases are a match to TRBD1. The CDR3 has 15 residues. The germline V gene has CDR1 MDHEN and CDR2 SYDVKM. Trimming at V came to 5 bases and at J to 8 bases, leaving 9 bases not matched to a gene. CDR3 sequence: CASSPEGQGNEKLFF. The DNA of the CDR3 is TGTGCCAGCAGTCCAGAGGGACAGGGAAACGAAAAACTGTTTTTT.

V and J are TRBV5-1 and TRBJ2-3; D is possibly TRBD1 (7 bases). This CDR3 contains 15 residues. Trimming took off 4 bases at V and 0 bases at J, with 12 bases between the two ends. Germline V gene lookup returns CDR1 SGHRS and CDR2 YFSETQ. The CDR3 nucleotides read TGCGCCAGCAGCGGGGGGACAGCGAGCACAGATACGCAGTATTTT. Amino acids: CASSGGTASTDTQYF.

The table lists this clonotype with a few counts. The gene calls are TRBV7-2 and TRBJ2-3; D call uncertain. Germline V gene lookup returns CDR1 SGHTA and CDR2 FQGNSA. V lost 2 bases and J 2 bases, leaving 2 bases between the germline ends. CDR3 length: 12 residues. The CDR3, as DNA: TGTGCCAGCAGCTTATTCACAGATACGCAGTATTTT. This encodes CASSLFTDTQYF.

The chain employs TRBV5-1 and TRBJ2-2; D might be TRBD1 (5 bases). CDR1 is SGHRS and CDR2 is YFSETQ in the germline V gene. The CDR3 covers 15 residues. V dropped 0 bases and J dropped 7 bases, with 13 bases sitting between them. CDR3 DNA: TGCGCCAGCAGCTTGGCTGCAGGGCGAGGCGGGGAGCTGTTTTTT. Its translation is CASSLAAGRGGELFF. Complete variable domain (other parts from reference TRBV5-1 and TRBJ2-2): KAGVTQTPRYLIKTRGQQVTLSCSPISGHRSVSWYQQTPGQGLQFLFEYFSETQRNKGNFPGRFSGRQFSNSRSEMNVSTLELGDSALYLCASSLAAGRGGELFFGEGSRLTVL.

The sample holds a few counts of this clonotype. The CDR3 DNA is TGTGCCAGCAGCCCCACTTTTTTGGGGGCAGTGGGTGGCTACACCTTC. Its protein is CASSPTFLGAVGGYTF. The chain joins TRBV11-3 to TRBJ1-2; a possible D gene is TRBD1 (6 bases). The CDR3 runs 16 residues. Germline CDR1 is SGHNT and CDR2 is YENEEA. Between the trimmed V and J ends, which lost 5 bases and 7 bases, there was a span of 23 bases.